This T cell receptor (beta chain) was identified in a study of T cell repertoires in cytomegalovirus infection. Findings and caveats of the study: HLA-C-restricted TCR beta clonotypes specific for CMV led the ex vivo response.

V lost 5 bases, J lost 6 bases, and 9 bases stayed unmatched. Germline V CDR1 and CDR2: KGHSH, LQKENI. CDR3 size: 15 residues. Of note for this clonotype: Its specificity is unknown.

Using its own MiXCR run on the reads, TCRdb lists one record per CDR3 protein. Found here are 600,000 to 800,000 distinct CDR3 sequences, 20% to 30% of them singletons; the top ten hold 6.5% to 10%. This chain connects TRBV18 to TRBJ2-7; TRBD1 agrees at 11 bases. Sequencing input: CD8+ T cells from PBMCs. The TCR originated in a human donor in good health (CMV status not recorded). Some clones in this sample may be carry-over from other donors' samples. The CDR3 here is CASSDPGTGGGEQYF. The CDR3 region has the DNA TGTGCCAGCTCAGACCCCGGGACAGGGGGTGGCGAGCAGTACTTC.